These 29 T cell receptor beta chains share one sample of origin, sequenced in a study of T cells after yellow fever vaccination. TCRdb reanalysed the 5' RACE reads using MiXCR and keeps one entry per CDR3 protein. The table lists 450,000 to 650,000 distinct CDR3 sequences, about 13% of them singletons. Sample: PBMCs, taken on the day of the yellow fever booster vaccination. These receptors originate from a man aged 25-40 years who received the YFV17D yellow fever vaccine.

The chain has TRBV12-3 or TRBV12-4 and TRBJ2-7; 10 bases match TRBD2. V lost 5 bases, J lost 6 bases, and 10 bases stayed unmatched. The CDR3 is made up of 15 amino acids. For the CDR3, the DNA is TGTGCCAGCAGTGGTCGCCTAGCGGGAGACCTCGAGCAGTACTTC. It translates to CASSGRLAGDLEQYF.

The CDR3 reads CSAGHSSEETQYF. DNA of the CDR3: TGCAGTGCCGGACACTCCTCGGAAGAGACCCAGTACTTC. The rearrangement uses TRBV20-1 and TRBJ2-5; possible D gene TRBD1, 5 bases. The CDR3 sequence is 13 residues long. Germline CDR1 is DFQATT and CDR2 is SNEGSKA (reference sequence). Trimming took 6 bases from V and 3 from J, leaving 14 bases between them.

J is TRBJ2-2 and V is TRBV10-3; the D gene is possibly TRBD2 (7 bases). The CDR3 spans 14 residues. From germline, CDR1 is ENHRY and CDR2 SYGVKD. Between the trimmed V and J ends, which lost 4 bases and 4 bases, there was a span of 10 bases. CDR3 nucleotide sequence: TGTGCCATCAGTGTGGGAGGGGGCACCGGGGAGCTGTTTTTT. It specifies CAISVGGGTGELFF.

The V call is TRBV2, the J call TRBJ2-3; D perhaps matches TRBD1 (6 bases). The germline V gene encodes CDR1 SNHLY and CDR2 FYNNEI. Trimming stripped 8 bases from V and 4 bases from J, with 22 bases between. The CDR3 extends over 16 amino acids. The CDR3 DNA reads TGTGCCAGCGGGGACCAGGGGCACGCTCGCGCAGATACGCAGTATTTT. This sequence encodes CASGDQGHARADTQYF. Filled out from reference TRBV2 and TRBJ2-3, the complete variable domain reads EPEVTQTPSHQVTQMGQEVILRCVPISNHLYFYWYRQILGQKVEFLVSFYNNEISEKSEIFDDQFSVERPDGSNFTLKIRSTKLEDSAMYFCASGDQGHARADTQYFGPGTRLTVL.

The sample holds a few counts of this clonotype. The V call is TRBV6-1, the J call TRBJ2-3; D is unclear. Trimming shortened V by 0 bases and J by 0 bases, and 10 bases separated the two germline ends. This CDR3 contains 16 residues. The germline gives CDR1 MNHNS, CDR2 SASEGT. CDR3 region: CASSEAVLTSTDTQYF. In DNA form, the CDR3 reads TGTGCCAGCAGTGAAGCGGTTCTGACTAGCACAGATACGCAGTATTTT.

The chain links TRBV12-3 or TRBV12-4 to TRBJ2-5; TRBD2 aligns across 9 bases. V lost 3 bases, J lost 4 bases, and 6 bases stayed unmatched. There are 15 residues in the CDR3. CDR3 DNA sequence: TGTGCCAGCAGTTTTTCTAGCGGGGCCCCAGAGACCCAGTACTTC. Translated: CASSFSSGAPETQYF.

This clonotype was detected only a few times. The chain carries TRBV20-1 and TRBJ1-4, with D possibly TRBD1 on 5 matching bases. CDR3 length: 13 residues. Germline V gene data show CDR1 as DFQATT and CDR2 as SNEGSKA (reference sequence). This chain's CDR3 is CSAKKGRAEKLFF. Here the CDR3 DNA reads TGCAGCGCCAAGAAGGGGCGGGCTGAAAAACTGTTTTTT.

This clonotype has ten or more counts. The chain combines TRBV29-1 with TRBJ2-3; 10 bases are shared with TRBD2. Germline V gene lookup returns CDR1 SQVTM and CDR2 ANQGSEA. After removal of 5 bases from V and 2 bases from J, the junction contained 4 bases not matched to a gene. The CDR3 covers 14 residues. The CDR3 DNA follows: TGCAGCGTTCCAGGACTAGCGGTCACAGATACGCAGTATTTT. Amino acid sequence: CSVPGLAVTDTQYF.

This clonotype has only a few counts. This chain uses TRBV7-2 with TRBJ2-2, with 10 nucleotides matching TRBD2. J lost 0 bases, V lost 4 bases, and 2 bases had no gene match. CDR1 is SGHTA, CDR2 FQGNSA, per germline. The CDR3 is made up of 16 amino acids. CDR3 DNA: TGTGCCAGCAGCTGGACTAGCGGAACGAACACCGGGGAGCTGTTTTTT. As protein: CASSWTSGTNTGELFF.

The chain is built from TRBV20-1 and TRBJ2-1; 12 nucleotides align to TRBD1. CDR1 DFQATT and CDR2 SNEGSKA come from the germline V gene (reference sequence). CDR3 size: 15 residues. The V and J ends lost 3 bases and 9 bases, in that order; junction bases with no gene match: 9. CDR3 region: CSASARDRGPSEQFF. CDR3 DNA: TGCAGTGCTAGTGCCCGGGACAGGGGGCCGTCTGAGCAGTTCTTC.

In its sample, this clonotype was seen a few times. The rearrangement links TRBV6-5 to TRBJ2-7, with D unclear. CDR3 length: 12 amino acids. V lost 3 bases and J 6 bases, leaving 9 bases between the germline ends. In germline, CDR1 is MNHEY, CDR2 SVGAGI. CDR3 sequence (DNA): TGTGCCAGCAGTTATTTGAAAGGCGAGCAGTACTTC. Its translation is CASSYLKGEQYF.

This chain links TRBV20-1 with TRBJ1-5, with TRBD1 matching over 8 bases. V dropped 6 bases and J dropped 3; count of bases not matched to a gene: 7. CDR1 and CDR2 (germline): DFQATT, SNEGSKA (reference sequence). There are 14 residues in the CDR3. The CDR3, as DNA: TGCAGTGCCCAGAAACAGGGGGACAATCAGCCCCAGCATTTT. Protein product: CSAQKQGDNQPQHF.

In its sample, this clonotype was seen a few times. This chain joins TRBV19 and TRBJ1-5; D uncertain. Trimming stripped 3 bases from V and 8 bases from J, with 17 bases between. The CDR3 spans 15 residues. CDR1 LNHDA and CDR2 SQIVND come from the germline V gene (reference sequence). CDR3 loop: CASSIWGGELKPQHF. CDR3 nucleotides: TGTGCCAGTAGTATTTGGGGTGGGGAATTGAAGCCCCAGCATTTT.

This chain links TRBV19 with TRBJ2-2; TRBD1 aligns across 7 bases. The germline V gene has CDR1 LNHDA and CDR2 SQIVND (reference sequence). J was trimmed by 2 bases and V by 5 bases; bases with no gene match: 11. The CDR3 runs to 17 residues. The CDR3 here is CASSSYLGQTNTGELFF. Here the CDR3 DNA reads TGTGCCAGTAGTTCATACTTGGGACAGACTAACACCGGGGAGCTGTTTTTT.

This clonotype was observed at least ten times. The chain is built from TRBV6-5 and TRBJ1-5, with D uncertain. Trimming pared 3 bases from V and 0 bases from J, leaving 6 bases between. The CDR3 is made up of 14 amino acids. Germline loops: CDR1 MNHEY, CDR2 SVGAGI. CDR3 amino acids: CASSYRDSNQPQHF. CDR3 nucleotides: TGTGCCAGCAGTTATCGGGATAGCAATCAGCCCCAGCATTTT.

The CDR3 reads CSVVVGGRMNNEQFF. CDR3 DNA sequence: TGCAGCGTTGTGGTCGGGGGCCGTATGAACAATGAGCAGTTCTTC. This chain connects TRBV29-1 to TRBJ2-1; the D gene could be TRBD1 or TRBD2 (6 bases each). Germline V gene data show CDR1 as SQVTM and CDR2 as ANQGSEA. Between the trimmed V and J ends, which lost 4 bases and 5 bases, there was a span of 18 bases. The CDR3 is made up of 15 amino acids.

This clonotype has more than one count but fewer than ten. This chain connects TRBV5-1 to TRBJ2-1, with TRBD2 matching over 16 bases. V shed 2 bases and J 2 bases; nucleotides not matched to a gene: 1. The CDR3 covers 17 residues. CDR1 is SGHRS, CDR2 YFSETQ, per germline. The CDR3, as DNA: TGCGCCAGCAGCTTAGGGACTAGCGGGAGGGCCTACAATGAGCAGTTCTTC. Protein product: CASSLGTSGRAYNEQFF.

This clonotype was seen more than once but under ten times. The chain combines TRBV7-9 with TRBJ1-2; D unclear. CDR3 size: 12 residues. Trimming pared 7 bases from V and 8 bases from J, leaving 14 bases between. Germline CDR1 is SEHNR and CDR2 is FQNEAQ (reference sequence). The CDR3 bases are TGTGCCAGCACCGCGGCGGGAGAGGGCTACACCTTC. Its protein is CASTAAGEGYTF.

V usage is TRBV29-1 and J usage is TRBJ2-7, with D perhaps TRBD2 (5 bases). Trimming stripped 4 bases from V and 4 bases from J, with 11 bases between. Germline CDR1 reads SQVTM; CDR2 reads ANQGSEA. This CDR3 has 12 residues. As DNA, the CDR3 is TGCAGCGTTGCAGGCCCGGGATACGAGCAGTACTTC. Its translation: CSVAGPGYEQYF.

This clonotype was found a few times. This chain joins TRBV3-1 and TRBJ2-2, with TRBD2 matching over 7 bases. This CDR3 spans 17 amino acids. Germline CDR1 reads LGHDT; CDR2 reads YNNKEL (reference sequence). V gave up 0 bases and J gave up 7 bases; unmatched junction bases: 11. CDR3 DNA sequence: TGTGCCAGCAGCCAAGATCTCCTAGCGGAGACGGGCGGGGAGCTGTTTTTT. It specifies CASSQDLLAETGGELFF.

A note on this clonotype: The germline gene is not matched at one end of the junction; a read error may be the cause. The rearrangement uses TRBV14 and TRBJ2-5, with D maybe TRBD2 (7 bases). The CDR3 runs 13 residues. Germline loops: CDR1 SGHDN, CDR2 FVKESK. The DNA for the CDR3 is TGTGCCAGCAGCCAGTTCGAGGGGGGGACTTTCCACTTC. Encoded protein: CASSQFEGGTFHF. The variable domain in full, with the rest retrieved from reference TRBV14 and TRBJ2-5, is EAGVTQFPSHSVIEKGQTVTLRCDPISGHDNLYWYRRVMGKEIKFLLHFVKESKQDESGMPNNRFLAERTGGTYSTLKVQPAELEDSGVYFCASSQFEGGTFHFGPGTRLLVL.

This clonotype was picked up a small number of times. V gene TRBV6-5 combines with J gene TRBJ1-6; D possibly corresponds to TRBD1 (6 bases). The CDR3 contains 15 residues. CDR1 is MNHEY and CDR2 is SVGAGI in the germline V gene. V was pared by 8 bases and J by 7 bases, with 18 bases between. CDR3 protein: CASGRGIIKNSPLHF. The CDR3 nucleotides are TGTGCCAGCGGCAGGGGCATCATTAAGAATTCACCCCTCCACTTT.

This clonotype was seen a few times. CDR3 in amino acids: CAISEGDPGQFF. The CDR3 DNA is TGTGCCATCAGTGAGGGGGACCCGGGGCAGTTCTTC. This chain joins TRBV10-3 and TRBJ2-1, with D perhaps assigned TRBD1 or TRBD2 (5 bases each). V gave up 2 bases and J gave up 12 bases, with 11 bases separating them. The CDR3 is made up of 12 amino acids. Germline lookup yields CDR1 ENHRY and CDR2 SYGVKD.

The genes are TRBV5-1 and TRBJ2-7; 9 bases match TRBD2. The CDR3 covers 16 residues. The germline V gene has CDR1 SGHRS and CDR2 YFSETQ. V lost 1 base and J lost 2; bases outside the gene matches: 7. The CDR3 region has the DNA TGCGCCAGCAGCTTGTCCGCGACTAGCGGAACCTACGAGCAGTACTTC. This gives the protein CASSLSATSGTYEQYF.

A remark on this clonotype: At one boundary the junction diverges from the germline segment, which might be a read error. The chain carries TRBV3-1 and TRBJ2-1; TRBD2 matches 10 bases. This CDR3 comprises 16 residues. Per the germline V gene, CDR1 is LGHDT and CDR2 is YNNKEL (reference sequence). The CDR3 DNA sequence: TGTACCAGCAGCCGGGGACTAGCGCGAGGAGGGAATGAGCAGTTCTTC. This codes for CTSSRGLARGGNEQFF.

The J gene is TRBJ2-1, the V gene TRBV7-6; D call uncertain. Trimming took 4 bases from V and 10 from J, leaving 14 bases between them. Looked up from germline, CDR1 is SGHVS and CDR2 is FNYEAQ. This CDR3 region has 13 residues. CDR3 amino acids: CASSSLDPAEQFF. The CDR3 nucleotides read TGTGCCAGCAGCTCCCTTGACCCAGCAGAGCAGTTCTTC.

In this sample, this clonotype turned up a few times. One junction end disagrees with the germline gene, perhaps due to a read error. The chain links TRBV25-1 to TRBJ2-2, with a possible D match to TRBD2 (5 bases). Germline loops: CDR1 MGHDK, CDR2 SYGVNS. This CDR3 has 16 residues. The CDR3: CASSDLELAKTGELFF. In DNA, the CDR3 is TGTGCCAGCAGTGATCTTGAATTAGCGAAGACCGGGGAGCTGTTTTTT.

This chain joins TRBV20-1 and TRBJ2-3, with 9 bases aligning to TRBD2. The germline CDR1 and CDR2 sequences are DFQATT and SNEGSKA (reference sequence). The ends lost 5 bases at V and 1 base at J; junction bases unmatched: 7. The CDR3 is made up of 15 amino acids. The chain's CDR3 is CSASASGVGTDTQYF. CDR3 nucleotide sequence: TGCAGTGCTTCGGCTAGCGGGGTCGGCACAGATACGCAGTATTTT.

This rearrangement joins TRBV14 to TRBJ1-4; 8 bases align to TRBD1. V was clipped by 4 bases and J by 5 bases; unmatched bases: 3. This CDR3 has 14 amino acids. The germline gives CDR1 SGHDN, CDR2 FVKESK. The DNA for the CDR3 is TGTGCCAGCAGCCCACAGGGGGTGAATGAAAAACTGTTTTTT. It encodes CASSPQGVNEKLFF.